What follows are 23 T cell receptor beta chains derived from one specimen sequenced in a study of T-cell reconstitution after alpha-beta-depleted transplantation in children. TCRbeta library construction was performed incorporating unique molecular identifiers. TCRdb itself ran the PCR reads through MiXCR, one entry per CDR3 protein. Here the sample spans 250,000 to 400,000 distinct CDR3 sequences, over 20% being singletons. This sample comprised PBMCs, mostly from graft donor cells, obtained 180 days after TCRalphabeta/CD19-depleted stem cell transplant. These receptors were taken from a male patient between 5 and 17 years old who had a stem cell transplant for acute lymphoblastic leukemia, so the T cells may come from the graft donor.

V usage is TRBV7-3 and J usage is TRBJ2-2; no definite D call. The CDR3 extends over 11 amino acids. With 5 bases removed from V and 7 bases from J, the gap between germline ends came to 5 bases. In germline, CDR1 is SGHTA, CDR2 FQGTGA. CDR3 nucleotides: TGTGCCAGCAGCCCAGGCGGGGAGCTGTTTTTT. Amino acids: CASSPGGELFF. The full variable domain, rest sourced from reference TRBV7-3 and TRBJ2-2, is GAGVSQTPSNKVTEKGKYVELRCDPISGHTALYWYRQSLGQGPEFLIYFQGTGAADDSGLPNDRFFAVRPEGSVSTLKIQRTERGDSAVYLCASSPGGELFFGEGSRLTVL.

Only a few counts were recorded for this clonotype. The chain carries TRBV21-1 and TRBJ2-7; the D call TRBD1 from the table was never checked on the DNA. TRBV21-1 is noted as a pseudogene. The CDR3 runs to 15 residues. The chain's CDR3 is CASSRRDATSYEQYF. CDR3 nucleotides: TGTGCCAGCAGCAGGCGGGACGCAACCTCCTACGAGCAGTACTTC.

This clonotype has just a few counts. This chain connects TRBV7-9 to TRBJ2-7; D might be TRBD1 (6 bases). Per germline, CDR1 SEHNR and CDR2 FQNEAQ (reference sequence). Trimming took off 5 bases at V and 4 bases at J, with 15 bases between the two ends. CDR3 length: 14 amino acids. The chain's CDR3 is CASSPLLQGYEQYF. DNA of the CDR3: TGTGCCAGCAGCCCCCTTCTACAGGGTTACGAGCAGTACTTC. Variable domain in full (rest from reference TRBV7-9 and TRBJ2-7): DTGVSQNPRHKITKRGQNVTFRCDPISEHNRLYWYRQTLGQGPEFLTYFQNEAQLEKSRLLSDRFSAERPKGSFSTLEIQRTEQGDSAMYLCASSPLLQGYEQYFGPGTRLTVT.

The chain couples TRBV5-8 to TRBJ2-1; D is undetermined. Germline CDR1 is SGHTS and CDR2 is YDEGEE. The ends were cut back, 3 bases at V and 5 bases at J, with 6 bases in the middle. The CDR3 loop spans 12 amino acids. The CDR3 reads CASSYINNEQFF. The CDR3 DNA follows: TGTGCCAGCAGCTACATAAACAATGAGCAGTTCTTC.

The rearrangement joins TRBV20-1 to TRBJ2-1; 14 bases are shared with TRBD2. The CDR3 consists of 16 residues. V dropped 4 bases and J dropped 7; count of bases not matched to a gene: 9. The germline V gene has CDR1 DFQATT and CDR2 SNEGSKA (reference sequence). CDR3 in DNA: TGCAGTGCTACTTACCGACTAGCGGGAGGGAAGAATGAGCAGTTCTTC. Translated, it gives CSATYRLAGGKNEQFF.

This rearrangement joins TRBV5-1 to TRBJ1-5, with D unresolved. Deletions cut 0 bases from V and 6 bases from J, with 10 bases between. CDR3 size: 14 residues. Germline assignment: CDR1 SGHRS and CDR2 YFSETQ. CDR3 in amino acids: CASSLDSGSQPQHF. Here the CDR3 DNA reads TGCGCCAGCAGCTTGGACAGCGGGAGTCAGCCCCAGCATTTT.

This clonotype was observed a few times. This rearrangement joins TRBV14 to TRBJ1-2; D not resolved. Germline V gene data show CDR1 as SGHDN and CDR2 as FVKESK. The CDR3 extends over 14 amino acids. The V and J ends lost 0 bases and 5 bases respectively, with 10 bases between them. CDR3 sequence reads: CASSQDLIGYGYTF. CDR3 DNA sequence: TGTGCCAGCAGCCAAGATCTTATTGGGTATGGCTACACCTTC.

This clonotype was detected only a few times. The V call is TRBV11-2, the J call TRBJ2-7; no definite D call. Germline loops: CDR1 SGHAT, CDR2 FQNNGV. Trimming took 4 bases from V and 0 from J, leaving 10 bases between them. This CDR3 is built from 14 residues. CDR3 in DNA: TGTGCCAGCAGCTCAGCTCTTAGCTCCTACGAGCAGTACTTC. Protein: CASSSALSSYEQYF.

This clonotype was observed a few times. The chain employs TRBV3-1 and TRBJ1-2; the match to TRBD1 covers 7 bases. The germline V gene encodes CDR1 LGHDT and CDR2 YNNKEL (reference sequence). Germline trimming cut 4 bases from V and 6 bases from J; bases unmatched to any gene: 8. The length of the CDR3 is 14 residues. The DNA for the CDR3 is TGTGCCAGCAGCCCGCCCACCCAGGGGGATGGCTACACCTTC. Its protein product is CASSPPTQGDGYTF.

This clonotype was observed a handful of times. The chain couples TRBV5-1 to TRBJ2-1, with D unclear. The CDR3 is 15 residues long. V gave up 0 bases and J gave up 8 bases, with 15 bases separating them. Germline V gene lookup returns CDR1 SGHRS and CDR2 YFSETQ. DNA for the CDR3: TGCGCCAGCAGCTTGGCCCGTGTGGGGAACGATGAGCAGTTCTTC. Translation: CASSLARVGNDEQFF.

This clonotype has only a few counts. The chain employs TRBV27 and TRBJ2-7; no firm D call. This CDR3 is built from 15 residues. CDR1 and CDR2 (germline): MNHEY, SMNVEV (reference sequence). V shed 7 bases and J shed 0 bases, with 16 bases lying between them. In DNA, the CDR3 is TGTGCCAGCACTTCTACCGGGTCTAGCTCCTACGAGCAGTACTTC. It translates to CASTSTGSSSYEQYF.

This clonotype was detected only a few times. The chain links TRBV6-5 to TRBJ2-1; tentatively, D is TRBD1 (5 bases). With 2 bases removed from V and 6 bases from J, the gap between germline ends came to 5 bases. The CDR3 spans 12 residues. Germline V gene sequence: CDR1 MNHEY, CDR2 SVGAGI. The CDR3 DNA reads as TGTGCCAGCAGTTACGGGGCCAATGAGCAGTTCTTC. This codes for CASSYGANEQFF.

In its sample, this clonotype was seen once. This chain links TRBV2 with TRBJ2-1, with TRBD2 identical over 14 bases. The CDR3 runs 18 residues. Germline CDR1 reads SNHLY; CDR2 reads FYNNEI. Trimming cost V 4 bases and J 4 bases; bases outside gene matches: 9. The CDR3 loop reads CASSVGGLAGGAYNEQFF. DNA for the CDR3: TGTGCCAGCAGTGTGGGAGGACTAGCGGGAGGAGCGTACAATGAGCAGTTCTTC.

The chain recombines TRBV6-2 or TRBV6-3 with TRBJ2-6; D gene uncertain. The CDR3 has 18 residues. Germline V lookup: CDR1 MNHEY, CDR2 SVGEGT. V was trimmed by 2 bases and J by 0 bases, leaving 14 bases between them. The CDR3 region has the DNA TGTGCCAGCAGTTACGTAGAGGTCACCTCCTCTGGGGCCAACGTCCTGACTTTC. The encoded protein is CASSYVEVTSSGANVLTF.

This clonotype was recorded a few times. V usage is TRBV5-1 and J usage is TRBJ2-3; D gene ambiguous. V was trimmed by 0 bases and J by 5 bases, leaving 10 bases between them. The CDR3 runs to 14 residues. Looked up from germline, CDR1 is SGHRS and CDR2 is YFSETQ. In DNA form, the CDR3 reads TGCGCCAGCAGCTTGGAAGGGTACGGAGATACGCAGTATTTT. Its protein is CASSLEGYGDTQYF.

Notes on this clonotype: A much larger clone lies a single base off, so this may be a read error. The V and J genes are TRBV20-1 and TRBJ2-1, with D possibly being TRBD2 (6 bases). Between the trimmed V and J ends, which lost 2 bases and 5 bases, there was a span of 13 bases. Germline V CDR1 and CDR2: DFQATT, SNEGSKA (reference sequence). The length of the CDR3 is 14 residues. The CDR3 region is CSARLTGVNNEQFF. Written as DNA, the CDR3 is TGCAGTGCTAGACTAACGGGAGTGAACAATGAGCAGTTCTTC.

The chain employs TRBV25-1 and TRBJ2-2; TRBD2 aligns across 10 bases. This CDR3 is 15 amino acids long. J gave up 3 bases and V 6 bases, and 4 bases lay outside the gene matches. The germline CDR1 and CDR2 sequences are MGHDK and SYGVNS. CDR3 sequence reads: CASSRLAGYTGELFF. Written as DNA, the CDR3 is TGTGCCAGCAGCAGACTAGCGGGCTACACCGGGGAGCTGTTTTTT.

At least ten counts were recorded for this clonotype. The rearrangement uses TRBV20-1 and TRBJ2-3; D is ambiguous. V lost 5 bases to trimming and J lost 3 bases, with 15 bases between them. This CDR3 contains 14 residues. Per the germline V gene, CDR1 is DFQATT and CDR2 is SNEGSKA (reference sequence). The CDR3 loop reads CSALHPAGTDTQYF. The CDR3, as DNA: TGCAGTGCTTTGCATCCAGCCGGGACAGATACGCAGTATTTT.

Only a few counts were recorded for this clonotype. The rearrangement links TRBV29-1 to TRBJ2-3, with 10 bases matching TRBD1. Germline V gives CDR1 SQVTM, CDR2 ANQGSEA. After removal of 4 bases from V and 3 bases from J, the junction contained 4 bases not matched to a gene. This CDR3 has 14 residues. The CDR3 sequence: CSVGEDRGTDTQYF. The DNA for the CDR3 is TGCAGCGTTGGGGAGGACAGGGGGACAGATACGCAGTATTTT.

This clonotype came up a few times. The J gene is TRBJ2-5, the V gene TRBV5-1; TRBD2 is a possible D gene (6 bases). Germline lookup yields CDR1 SGHRS and CDR2 YFSETQ. The germline V and J ends were trimmed by 3 bases and 0 bases, with 12 bases remaining between them. The CDR3 spans 15 residues. The CDR3 spells CASSSGWGDQETQYF. The DNA for the CDR3 is TGCGCCAGCAGCTCCGGGTGGGGGGACCAAGAGACCCAGTACTTC.

The genes are TRBV27 and TRBJ2-7; no reliable D call. Deletions cut 3 bases from V and 0 bases from J, with 9 bases between. Germline V gene sequence: CDR1 MNHEY, CDR2 SMNVEV (reference sequence). The CDR3 consists of 14 residues. The CDR3 DNA follows: TGTGCCAGCAGTTTCCGGATTAGCTCCTACGAGCAGTACTTC. Translation: CASSFRISSYEQYF.

This clonotype was seen only a few times. The chain carries TRBV6-2 or TRBV6-3 and TRBJ1-6, with no clear D. Germline V gene data show CDR1 as MNHEY and CDR2 as SVGEGT. V was clipped by 5 bases and J by 9 bases, with 14 bases between them. The CDR3 runs to 14 residues. In nucleotides, the CDR3 is TGTGCCAGCAGTCCGGGCCCACGCGGTTCACCCCTCCACTTT. As protein: CASSPGPRGSPLHF.

This chain connects TRBV5-5 to TRBJ1-1; 8 bases match TRBD1. The CDR3 is made up of 15 amino acids. The V gene end was trimmed by 1 base and the J gene end by 0 bases; junction bases not matched to a gene: 2. CDR1 is SGHKS, CDR2 YYEKEE, per germline (reference sequence). Here the CDR3 DNA reads TGTGCCAGCAGCTTGACAGGGGGAGTGAACACTGAAGCTTTCTTT. It specifies CASSLTGGVNTEAFF.